The rows below give T cell receptor beta chains drawn from one sample of a study of cytomegalovirus exposure and HLA in healthy donors. Clones were sequenced by immunoSEQ multiplex PCR, and TCRdb holds only the in-frame ones, with some missing. Of some 140,000 clones in the sample, 60% to 80% were seen once. Sequencing used PBMCs. All receptors derive from a man aged 25-40 years in good health and CMV-seronegative. Each CDR3 is given without its conserved first and last residue. The D gene is left open where the match is weak. Size values are once, few and many counts, or a class for expanded clones, and some rows have none.

TRBV9,TRBD2,once,ASSAHSGVTDTQY
TRBV10-2,.,few,ASSDVTAMNTEAF
TRBV15,.,.,ATSRDQNFQIDS
TRBV30,TRBD1,.,AWSVTGVQY
TRBV9,TRBD1,.,ASSVDRGDTDTQY
TRBV15,.,.,ATSRDTGDYGYT
TRBV19,TRBD2,once,ASSASGRVVYEQY
TRBV28,TRBD1,few,ASSSRGTYSNQPQH
TRBV9,.,.,ASSSAGLTDTQY
TRBV2,.,.,ASSEGPNSNQPQH
TRBV27,.,.,ASSFYGAGRNQPQH
TRBV28,TRBD1,.,ASRTGGSGETQY
TRBV19,.,.,ASSIFQSTEAF
TRBV11-3,TRBD1,.,ASSPGGTDTGELF
TRBV29-1,TRBD2,few,SVDSRGGSEQY
TRBV19,.,.,ASSGPKTGSYEQY
TRBV11-2,.,.,ASSFGLGYEQY
TRBV10-1,.,.,ASSETGKGSYNEQF
TRBV28,TRBD1,few,ASSRYRDRDTNYGYT
TRBV5-1,.,.,ASRRAANYGYT
TRBV5-1,.,few,ASSLLTGYPPSYEQY
TRBV9,TRBD2,.,ASSAEGLAGLYRGETQY
TRBV7-2,.,.,ASSFIALALNYGYT
TRBV6-1,.,few,ASETENQPQH
TRBV4-3,TRBD1,.,ASSRGQGIGEKLF
TRBV28,TRBD2,once,ASSLWTSGRYEQY
TRBV6-6,TRBD2,.,ATSGSGRGVETQY
TRBV5-4,.,.,ASSSGLNYEQY
TRBV19,TRBD1,.,ASSIGQGVYEQY
TRBV29-1,TRBD1,.,SVEDRASRRLYEQY
TRBV25-1,.,.,ASSASYEQY
TRBV5-4,TRBD1,.,ASSFPGQGTETQY
TRBV5-1,.,.,ASSLAGVNEAF
TRBV5-4,.,.,ASSLSGLNPTEAF
TRBV28,TRBD2,.,ASSPRGGRAAQETQY
TRBV6-6,.,once,ASSLGLTTTNEKLF
TRBV29-1,.,.,SVEGQFTDTQY
TRBV6-4,.,.,ASSDSSYEQF
TRBV28,.,.,ASGSGV
TRBV7-9,TRBD1,.,AGAGQGNQPQH
TRBV2,.,once,ARGAVNYGYT
TRBV5-4,TRBD1,.,ASKDRGTLNTEAF
TRBV30,TRBD2,.,AWTSGLAETQY
TRBV7-9,.,.,ASSLGPGPRGNYGYT
TRBV6-5,.,.,ASSYSPFSPDEQY
TRBV30,.,.,AWSVHTNTEAF